This T cell receptor beta chain was observed in a study of early T cells in non-severe SARS-CoV-2 infection. Whole-study context: Sequenced bulk RNA came from whole blood that was unsorted, and chains were unpaired.

Individually, cDNA molecules had unique molecular identifiers attached to them. TCRdb passed the 5' RACE reads through MiXCR, listing each CDR3 protein once. The data contain 85,000 to 90,000 distinct CDR3 sequences, around 15% of them seen just once; the ten biggest clones take up roughly 6.4%. The CDR3 totals 15 residues. Trimming removed 1 base at V and 0 bases at J, with 10 bases between. The V gene's germline CDR1 is LGHDT and CDR2 YNNKEL (reference sequence). This clonotype was seen a few times. This TCR was recovered from an adult who was a healthcare worker with PCR-confirmed SARS-CoV-2 infection or an uninfected control (not recorded which). This sequence joins TRBV3-1 and TRBJ2-7; D is undetermined. What was sequenced was whole blood. This chain's CDR3 is CASSQGSVISYEQYF. The CDR3 nucleotides read TGTGCCAGCAGCCAAGGGTCAGTGATCTCCTACGAGCAGTACTTC.